This T cell receptor (beta chain) was documented in a study of cytomegalovirus exposure and HLA in healthy donors. CDR1 is MGHRA, CDR2 YSYEKL, per germline. There are 15 residues in the CDR3. After removal of 1 base from V and 6 bases from J, the junction contained 3 bases not matched to a gene. Study-wide findings and caveats: What a later analysis reportedly showed was that an Asian-associated ancestry cluster had fewer N-insertions than the approximately 700-donor mean. Analysis was performed later, and it showed HLA-associated TCR beta chains to be more clonally expanded than equally common others. The study carried out a later analysis of TCR beta sequences. It associated 15,000 to 20,000 of them with specific HLA alleles at a false discovery rate of 0.05.

The donors comprised healthy bone marrow donors. Primers: 60 Vbeta forward and 13 Jbeta reverse. Assay: immunoSEQ multiplex PCR; the TCRdb copy retains only in-frame clones and omits some. The sample has 76,000 or so clones; 70% to 85% are singletons. As to this clone: The antigen remains undetermined.

The source of this sequence is a man aged 30 to 45 in good health and CMV-seronegative. The J gene is TRBJ2-3, the V gene TRBV4-1; 11 bases map to TRBD2. The sequenced sample was PBMCs. The chain's CDR3 is CASSQGTSGFDTQYF. The CDR3 region has the DNA TGCGCCAGCAGCCAAGGGACTAGCGGGTTTGATACGCAGTATTTT.